The clone carrying this TCR beta chain was recorded many times. The antigen is unknown. The data derive from a study of T cells in Graves' hyperthyroidism and ophthalmopathy. Amplified TCR beta CDR3 regions came from RNA transcripts. The HTBI primer set served for first-round RT-PCR of the TCR CDR3. TCRdb re-derived calls from the multiplex PCR reads in MiXCR, one entry per CDR3 protein. The table records some 560,000 distinct CDR3 sequences, roughly 15% of them present only once. The authors deemed Graves' hyperthyroidism stable absent ophthalmopathy progression within 18 months. Uncontrolled infection, other autoimmune disease, pregnancy or lactation barred patients from enrollment. Approximately 10 ml of fresh peripheral blood supplied the PBMCs. Study-wide points: A model using 13 V-J features told ophthalmopathy apart from stable hyperthyroidism.

Material: blood. This sequence originates from a woman between 40 and 55 years old with Graves' hyperthyroidism.

In DNA, the CDR3 is TGTGCCAGCTGGCCGGAGAACCCCTACAATGAGCAGTTCTTC. Protein: CASWPENPYNEQFF. The V gene is TRBV6-1, the J gene TRBJ2-1; D uncertain. The CDR3 is 14 amino acids. Germline assignment: CDR1 MNHNS and CDR2 SASEGT. Trimming removed 8 bases at V and 2 bases at J, with 13 bases between.